This T cell receptor beta chain came from a study of CD8 T cells in ankylosing spondylitis. Study-wide findings and caveats: For ankylosing spondylitis blood, a TCR beta motif of seven to nine highly homologous variants appeared characteristic. Researchers report that disease-linked clones proved CD8+ and relatively rare in peripheral blood.

This clonotype showed up many times. Its antigen is unknown. TCRdb reprocessed the 5' RACE reads with MiXCR, giving one entry per CDR3 protein. The sample shows about 220,000 distinct CDR3 sequences, approximately 7.3% of them seen only once. The CDR3 spans 14 residues. V lost 3 bases, J lost 1 base, and 7 bases lay in between. Sequenced sample: blood, either unsorted or a sorted T cell fraction (not recorded which). The receptor was isolated from a male donor with ankylosing spondylitis. V gene TRBV12-3 or TRBV12-4 combines with J gene TRBJ2-1; D not resolved. CDR3 DNA: TGTGCCAGCAGTTTGACGGAGTCCTACAATGAGCAGTTCTTC. Residues: CASSLTESYNEQFF.